The TCR beta chain described here comes from a study of cytomegalovirus exposure and HLA in healthy donors. Study-level information: Per a later analysis, the roughly 680 first-cohort and some 110 validation repertoires shared one platform.

TCRdb keeps only in-frame clones here, not all; method: immunoSEQ multiplex PCR. Among around 150,000 clones, about 89% were seen once, and the ten largest hold approximately 3%. Germline CDR1 and CDR2: SGHRS and YFSETQ. The CDR3 consists of 14 residues. The V end was cut by 5 bases, the J end by 5 bases, with 15 bases between. General study results and limits: Researchers counted 180 or so TCR beta chains as cytomegalovirus-associated. Subsequent analysis found a tendency for first-cohort TCR clusters to co-occur within the 120 or so validation repertoires. The classifier was said to identify cytomegalovirus status with high specificity and sensitivity.

Of note for this clone: What it binds is unknown.

This receptor was obtained from a woman in her late teens or twenties in good health and CMV-seropositive. Sequencing was carried out using PBMCs. The rearrangement joins TRBV5-1 to TRBJ2-3; tentative D call: TRBD2 (7 bases). CDR3 in amino acids: CASSQGRAVDTQYF. The CDR3 region has the DNA TGCGCCAGCAGTCAGGGGAGGGCCGTAGATACGCAGTATTTT.